Shown below are 14 T cell receptor beta chains from a single sample sequenced in a study of blood T cell repertoires in COVID-19. Profiling relied on immunoSEQ multiplex PCR, and the TCRdb table lists in-frame clones only, not all of them. Of just over 200,000 clones in the sample, about nine tenths were seen once. The sample consisted of peripheral blood. These TCRs come from a man at least 80 years old with acute or convalescent COVID-19.

CDR3 amino acids: CAISGGRFEQFF. The DNA of the CDR3 is TGTGCCATCAGTGGCGGGAGGTTTGAGCAGTTCTTC. The chain is built from TRBV10-3 and TRBJ2-1; 8 nucleotides align to TRBD2. CDR1 and CDR2 (germline): ENHRY, SYGVKD. The trim removed 4 bases at V and 9 bases at J, leaving 2 bases unmatched. There are 12 residues in the CDR3.

The chain is built from TRBV12-3 or TRBV12-4 and TRBJ1-5, with D possibly TRBD1 on 5 matching bases. The V end lost 7 bases, the J end lost 7 bases, and 14 bases lay between the germline ends. The CDR3 is made up of 13 amino acids. This chain's CDR3 is CASTPDSFQPQHF. Written as DNA, the CDR3 is TGTGCCAGCACTCCCGACAGTTTCCAGCCCCAGCATTTT.

The genes are TRBV24-1 and TRBJ1-4; TRBD1 agrees at 10 bases. V was clipped by 4 bases and J by 8 bases; unmatched bases: 3. This CDR3 has 14 residues. Germline CDR1 KGHDR, CDR2 SFDVKD. CDR3 bases: TGTGCCACCAGTGAGACAGGGGGCAAGGAAAAACTGTTTTTT. Translation: CATSETGGKEKLFF.

Note on this clone: This specimen includes other DNA sequences encoding the same CDR3. The genes are TRBV5-1 and TRBJ2-5; D is unresolved. V was trimmed by 0 bases and J by 5 bases, leaving 8 bases between them. CDR3 length equals 13 residues. The germline V gene encodes CDR1 SGHRS and CDR2 YFSETQ. The CDR3 region has the DNA TGCGCCAGCAGCTTGGGAGGTGGGGAGACCCAGTACTTC. Its protein is CASSLGGGETQYF.

This clone has only one observation. The CDR3 spells CASSEGLRGLAKNIQYF. The CDR3 DNA reads TGCGCCAGCAGTGAGGGGCTCAGGGGGCTAGCCAAAAACATTCAGTACTTC. The chain combines TRBV10-2 with TRBJ2-4; 8 bases map to TRBD1. The CDR3 is made up of 17 amino acids. Losses at the gene ends were 2 bases for V and 0 bases for J; bases not matched to a gene: 6. CDR1 is WSHSY, CDR2 SAAADI, per germline.

This clone was picked up one time. The V call is TRBV6-2 or TRBV6-3, the J call TRBJ2-6; D remains ambiguous. CDR3 length equals 13 residues. Germline-derived CDR1 and CDR2 are MNHEY and SVGEGT. Trimming stripped 3 bases from V and 2 bases from J, with 2 bases between. The CDR3 region has the DNA TGTGCCAGCAGTTATACTGGGGCCAACGTCCTGACTTTC. Protein sequence: CASSYTGANVLTF.

V is TRBV9 and J is TRBJ1-4, with 7 bases identical to TRBD1. The CDR3 runs 15 residues. CDR1 is SGDLS and CDR2 is YYNGEE in the germline V gene. V was pared by 0 bases and J by 7 bases, with 6 bases of the junction left unmatched. CDR3 sequence: CASSVDRGGGEKLFF. The CDR3 DNA reads TGTGCCAGCAGCGTAGACAGGGGTGGAGGTGAAAAACTGTTTTTT.

The rearrangement joins TRBV7-9 to TRBJ2-5; 13 bases are a match to TRBD2. The V gene end was trimmed by 4 bases and the J gene end by 5 bases; junction bases not matched to a gene: 4. This CDR3 region has 15 residues. CDR1 and CDR2 from the germline V gene are SEHNR and FQNEAQ (reference sequence). The CDR3 spells CASSSGTSGMETQYF. Here the CDR3 DNA reads TGTGCCAGCAGCTCTGGGACTAGCGGGATGGAGACCCAGTACTTC. Filled out from reference TRBV7-9 and TRBJ2-5, the complete variable domain reads DTGVSQNPRHKITKRGQNVTFRCDPISEHNRLYWYRQTLGQGPEFLTYFQNEAQLEKSRLLSDRFSAERPKGSFSTLEIQRTEQGDSAMYLCASSSGTSGMETQYFGPGTRLLVL.

The V gene is TRBV5-1, the J gene TRBJ2-3; possibly TRBD1 for D (5 bases). Germline V gene sequence: CDR1 SGHRS, CDR2 YFSETQ. The CDR3 is made up of 19 amino acids. The V end was cut by 2 bases, the J end by 2 bases, with 24 bases between. The CDR3 protein is CASSFQGLATPTITDTQYF. The DNA of the CDR3 is TGCGCCAGCAGCTTCCAGGGATTAGCTACCCCCACTATCACAGATACGCAGTATTTT.

This chain uses TRBV4-2 with TRBJ2-1; unclear D gene. Germline CDR1 LGHNA, CDR2 YNFKEQ. Trimming cost V 4 bases and J 4 bases, with 14 bases left between them. The CDR3 length is 15 residues. CDR3 bases: TGTGCCAGCAGCCCCCCCGACGGAGATTACAATGAGCAGTTCTTC. This sequence encodes CASSPPDGDYNEQFF.

The genes are TRBV10-2 and TRBJ1-2, with TRBD1 matching 7 bases. V was pared by 7 bases and J by 4 bases, with 6 bases of the junction left unmatched. The CDR3 consists of 13 residues. Germline values: CDR1 WSHSY, CDR2 SAAADI. The CDR3 sequence: CASTPTGTYGYTF. CDR3 nucleotide sequence: TGCGCCAGCACCCCGACAGGGACCTATGGCTACACCTTC.

The chain links TRBV5-8 to TRBJ1-1, with a weak D call TRBD1 (6 bases). CDR1 and CDR2 (germline): SGHTS, YDEGEE. V shed 4 bases and J shed 0 bases, with 10 bases lying between them. The CDR3 is made up of 14 amino acids. The CDR3 spells CASSIQGLNTEAFF. Written as DNA, the CDR3 is TGTGCCAGCAGCATACAGGGCTTGAACACTGAAGCTTTCTTT. Full variable domain (outside the CDR3, taken from reference TRBV5-8 and TRBJ1-1): EAGVTQSPTHLIKTRGQQATLRCSPISGHTSVYWYQQALGLGLQFLLWYDEGEERNRGNFPPRFSGRQFPNYSSELNVNALELEDSALYLCASSIQGLNTEAFFGQGTRLTVV.

V is TRBV5-4 and J is TRBJ1-1; 7 nucleotides line up with TRBD1. The CDR3 runs to 18 residues. The V segment lost 4 bases and the J segment 5 bases; nucleotides outside the gene matches: 20. From germline, CDR1 is SGHNT and CDR2 YYREEE (reference sequence). The CDR3 DNA follows: TGTGCCAGCAGCCTCCCACCGGGACTCAGGGGGATAATGACTGAAGCTTTCTTT. Its protein product is CASSLPPGLRGIMTEAFF. The whole variable domain, filled in from reference TRBV5-4 and TRBJ1-1, reads ETGVTQSPTHLIKTRGQQVTLRCSSQSGHNTVSWYQQALGQGPQFIFQYYREEENGRGNFPPRFSGLQFPNYSSELNVNALELDDSALYLCASSLPPGLRGIMTEAFFGQGTRLTVV.

This clone came up once. In nucleotides, the CDR3 is TGTGCCAGCATTACGGACAGGGTCTCCTACGAGCAGTACTTC. Encoded protein: CASITDRVSYEQYF. The rearrangement links TRBV21-1 to TRBJ2-7; no check of the table's D call, TRBD1, against the DNA was made. TRBV21-1 is a recognized pseudogene. The CDR3 has 14 amino acids.